This section outlines one T cell receptor (beta chain) sequence together with its context. No antigen is known for it. These data come from a study of T cell responses to AZD1222 COVID-19 vaccine. The study's findings and limits: Breadth and depth of Spike-specific TCRs rose after two AZD1222 doses. Per reports, nearly half of all spike-specific TCRs target regions that are unmutated in variants. Clonal diversity may have been underestimated, and the donors were mostly white British, with more females than males.

Produced via immunoSEQ multiplex PCR; TCRdb's table is partial and in-frame only. Found here are approximately 88,000 clones, 85% to 90% of them singletons; the top ten hold just under 5%. Some second doses came at about 4 weeks and others at about 12 weeks; these were pooled. This CDR3 region has 14 residues. Trimming took off 3 bases at V and 1 base at J, with 10 bases between the two ends. CDR1 SGDLS and CDR2 YYNGEE come from the germline V gene. Sample: peripheral blood, taken 28 days after the second AZD1222 dose. The rearrangement joins TRBV9 to TRBJ2-5, with D possibly TRBD1 on 6 matching bases. This TCR derives from an adult who received the AZD1222 COVID-19 vaccine. The CDR3 DNA is TGTGCCAGCAGCGAACGACAGGTCCAAGAGACCCAGTACTTC. It yields the protein CASSERQVQETQYF.